The 18 T cell receptor beta chains reported below all come from one sample, sequenced in a study of shared clonotypes between healthy human individuals. Libraries were prepared by immunoSEQ multiplex PCR; TCRdb keeps only in-frame clonotypes and omits some of them. The data contain just over 2,000,000 clones, around 95% of them singletons. The sample consisted of naive CD4+ T cells sorted from blood. Subset described: CD45RA+ positively selected. The receptors were gathered from a man aged 18 to 30 in good health.

V and J are TRBV4-3 and TRBJ2-7, with 8 bases identical to TRBD1. CDR3 length: 19 residues. Per germline, CDR1 LGHNA and CDR2 YSLEER. The junction had 17 bases not matched to a gene; V was cut back by 3 bases and J by 1 base. The chain's CDR3 is CASSHSHTGTGGRSYEQYF. For the CDR3, the DNA is TGCGCCAGCAGCCATTCTCATACCGGGACAGGAGGGAGGTCCTACGAGCAGTACTTC.

This chain connects TRBV7-2 to TRBJ1-2; D is uncertain. The germline gives CDR1 SGHTA, CDR2 FQGNSA. The V end was cut by 1 base, the J end by 4 bases, with 7 bases between. CDR3 size: 13 residues. DNA of the CDR3: TGTGCCAGCAGCTTAGGGGCTACCTATGGCTACACCTTC. This codes for CASSLGATYGYTF.

The genes are TRBV10-2 and TRBJ1-4; D unclear. This CDR3 comprises 15 residues. The germline gives CDR1 WSHSY, CDR2 SAAADI. V was clipped by 3 bases and J by 6 bases, with 14 bases between them. CDR3 in amino acids: CASSDDKTPYEKLFF. The CDR3 bases are TGCGCCAGCAGTGATGACAAGACCCCCTATGAAAAACTGTTTTTT.

This sequence joins TRBV7-2 and TRBJ2-7; tentatively, D is TRBD1 (5 bases). CDR1 and CDR2 (germline): SGHTA, FQGNSA. Between the trimmed V and J ends, which lost 1 base and 3 bases, there was a span of 13 bases. The CDR3 is 15 amino acids. CDR3 DNA sequence: TGTGCCAGCAGCTTAGTTGGGGCGGAGAACTACGAGCAGTACTTC. Protein product: CASSLVGAENYEQYF.

The rearrangement joins TRBV4-1 to TRBJ2-4; the D gene is possibly TRBD2 (6 bases). This CDR3 has 15 amino acids. V was trimmed by 0 bases and J by 4 bases, leaving 10 bases between them. Germline values: CDR1 MGHRA, CDR2 YSYEKL. The CDR3 bases are TGCGCCAGCAGCCAAGATCGGGACTGGAAAAACATTCAGTACTTC. Its protein product is CASSQDRDWKNIQYF.

This sequence joins TRBV1 and TRBJ1-2; the D call of TRBD1 is as the table states it, not checked on the DNA. TRBV1 is a pseudogene locus. The CDR3 has 15 residues. The chain's CDR3 is CTSSHNREGSYGYTF. The CDR3 DNA follows: TGCACCAGCAGCCATAACAGGGAAGGAAGCTATGGCTACACCTTC.

The V and J genes are TRBV11-2 and TRBJ1-6; a weak D match, TRBD1 (5 bases). Looked up from germline, CDR1 is SGHAT and CDR2 is FQNNGV. Trimming cost V 10 bases and J 9 bases, with 16 bases left between them. The CDR3 consists of 13 residues. The CDR3 region has the DNA TGTGCCACCATGAGGGACTTGGGTTCACCCCTCCACTTT. This codes for CATMRDLGSPLHF.

The chain couples TRBV7-2 to TRBJ1-3; the D is unclear. CDR3 length equals 14 residues. Germline assignment: CDR1 SGHTA and CDR2 FQGNSA. Between the trimmed V and J ends, which lost 0 bases and 0 bases, there was a span of 3 bases. The chain's CDR3 is CASSLARSGNTIYF. In nucleotides, the CDR3 is TGTGCCAGCAGCTTAGCTCGCTCTGGAAACACCATATATTTT.

The chain links TRBV7-2 to TRBJ1-2, with TRBD1 matching 7 bases. The V segment lost 4 bases and the J segment 7 bases; nucleotides outside the gene matches: 9. Germline loops: CDR1 SGHTA, CDR2 FQGNSA. The CDR3 extends over 14 amino acids. CDR3 loop: CASSSSPGGSGYTF. Written as DNA, the CDR3 is TGTGCCAGCAGCTCCAGTCCAGGGGGGAGTGGCTACACCTTC.

The chain links TRBV28 to TRBJ2-5; D may be TRBD1 or TRBD2 (5 bases each). Trimming took off 2 bases at V and 2 bases at J, with 15 bases between the two ends. The CDR3 is 16 residues long. The germline V gene encodes CDR1 MDHEN and CDR2 SYDVKM. In DNA form, the CDR3 reads TGTGCCAGCAGTTTAATTGGGACGGTCGGGCAAGAGACCCAGTACTTC. Encoded protein: CASSLIGTVGQETQYF.

This chain joins TRBV9 and TRBJ1-3; D ambiguous. Trimming took 4 bases from V and 0 from J, leaving 8 bases between them. From germline, CDR1 is SGDLS and CDR2 YYNGEE. The CDR3 is 14 residues long. CDR3 in DNA: TGTGCCAGCAGCTATGATCACTCTGGAAACACCATATATTTT. This gives the protein CASSYDHSGNTIYF.

The chain combines TRBV7-9 with TRBJ2-7; TRBD2 might be the D (6 bases). Per germline, CDR1 SEHNR and CDR2 FQNEAQ (reference sequence). The CDR3 covers 17 residues. Trimming shortened V by 5 bases and J by 1 base, and 21 bases separated the two germline ends. The CDR3 region is CASSPRDSLAGSYEQYF. The CDR3 bases are TGTGCCAGCAGCCCGCGCGACAGTTTGGCGGGATCCTACGAGCAGTACTTC.

The chain has TRBV6-5 and TRBJ1-5; 9 bases align to TRBD1. Per germline, CDR1 MNHEY and CDR2 SVGAGI. The CDR3 consists of 16 residues. V was clipped by 2 bases and J by 6 bases; unmatched bases: 8. The CDR3, as DNA: TGTGCCAGCAGTTACCAACGGACAGGGGTTCGTCAGCCCCAGCATTTT. Encoded protein: CASSYQRTGVRQPQHF.

The count of this clone is one. The same CDR3 can be traced to other DNA sequences in this sample. This chain links TRBV4-1 with TRBJ2-3, with 8 bases lining up with TRBD2. Germline V lookup: CDR1 MGHRA, CDR2 YSYEKL. This CDR3 is built from 15 residues. With V trimmed by 0 bases and J by 3 bases, 2 bases remained unmatched. The DNA of the CDR3 is TGCGCCAGCAGCCAAGATCGGGGGGGGACAGATACGCAGTATTTT. Its protein is CASSQDRGGTDTQYF.

On this clone itself: Other DNA sequences from this sample encode an identical CDR3 as well. The rearrangement joins TRBV18 to TRBJ2-5; D is perhaps TRBD1 (6 bases). Looked up from germline, CDR1 is KGHSH and CDR2 is LQKENI. Trimming left V 6 bases short and J 2 bases short, with 10 bases between. The CDR3 spans 13 residues. The CDR3 here is CASSRGPQETQYF. DNA for the CDR3: TGTGCCAGCTCCAGGGGTCCTCAAGAGACCCAGTACTTC.

This clone occurred a few times. The chain has TRBV6-5 and TRBJ1-6; D call uncertain. Germline V gene sequence: CDR1 MNHEY, CDR2 SVGAGI. Trimming stripped 0 bases from V and 7 bases from J, with 10 bases between. CDR3 length equals 15 residues. CDR3 sequence: CASSYSHNGNSPLHF. CDR3 DNA sequence: TGTGCCAGCAGTTACTCCCATAACGGGAATTCACCCCTCCACTTT.

The CDR3 sequence is CASSRITGETQYF. Here the CDR3 DNA reads TGTGCCAGCAGCCGTATTACAGGGGAGACCCAGTACTTC. The V call is TRBV6-4, the J call TRBJ2-5, with D possibly matching TRBD1 (6 bases). The V end lost 6 bases, the J end lost 5 bases, and 13 bases lay between the germline ends. Germline CDR1 and CDR2: MRHNA and SNTAGT. The CDR3 spans 13 residues.

The rearrangement uses TRBV6-6 and TRBJ2-1; D is unresolved. Looked up from germline, CDR1 is MNHNY and CDR2 is SVGAGI (reference sequence). Trimming removed 11 bases at V and 14 bases at J, with 16 bases between. The CDR3 totals 10 residues. CDR3 residues: CALGPGSEFF. CDR3 DNA sequence: TGTGCCCTCGGGCCCGGAAGCGAGTTCTTC.